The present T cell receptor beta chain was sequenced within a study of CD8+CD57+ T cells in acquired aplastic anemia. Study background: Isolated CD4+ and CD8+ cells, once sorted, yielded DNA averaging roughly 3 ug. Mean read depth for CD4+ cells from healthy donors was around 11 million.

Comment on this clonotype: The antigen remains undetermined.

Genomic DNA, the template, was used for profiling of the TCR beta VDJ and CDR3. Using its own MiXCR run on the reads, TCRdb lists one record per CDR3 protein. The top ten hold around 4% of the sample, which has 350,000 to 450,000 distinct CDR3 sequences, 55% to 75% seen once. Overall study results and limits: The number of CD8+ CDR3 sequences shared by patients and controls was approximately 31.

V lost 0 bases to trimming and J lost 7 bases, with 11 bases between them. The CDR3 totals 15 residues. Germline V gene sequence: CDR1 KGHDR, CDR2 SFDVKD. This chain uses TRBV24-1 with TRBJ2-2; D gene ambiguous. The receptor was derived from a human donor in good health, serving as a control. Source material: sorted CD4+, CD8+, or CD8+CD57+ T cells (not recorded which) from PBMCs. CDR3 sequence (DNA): TGTGCCACCAGTGATTTGGGGAAATCTGGCGGGGAGCTGTTTTTT. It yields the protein CATSDLGKSGGELFF.